What follows are 22 T cell receptor beta chains derived from one specimen sequenced in a study of graft-versus-host responses after intestinal transplantation. Processing was applied to graft tissue in order to liberate intraepithelial and lamina propria lymphocytes. The data were produced by immunoSEQ multiplex PCR, yet TCRdb's version contains in-frame clones alone and is incomplete. The sample yields about 9,800 clones, less than 80% seen once. Sequences were derived from ileum tissue, sampled roughly 74 weeks after intestinal transplant. These receptors came from a human patient who received an intestinal transplant, so some T cells may come from the graft donor.

The CDR3 DNA reads TGCATGGGGAGGGACAACAATGAGCAGTTCTTC. As protein: CMGRDNNEQFF. The rearrangement links TRBV20-1 to TRBJ2-1; TRBD2 is a possible D gene (7 bases). This CDR3 spans 11 amino acids. Looked up from germline, CDR1 is DFQATT and CDR2 is SNEGSKA (reference sequence).

DNA of the CDR3: TGTGCCAGCAGTGAAGGGGAATTGAACACCGGGGAGCTGTTTTTT. Its protein is CASSEGELNTGELFF. The chain uses TRBV2 and TRBJ2-2; D is uncertain. CDR1 is SNHLY and CDR2 is FYNNEI in the germline V gene. The CDR3 is 15 residues long. V lost 1 base and J 1 base, leaving 7 bases between the germline ends.

The CDR3 here is CASSPHIHQGYEQYF. The CDR3 nucleotides are TGTGCCAGCTCACCACACATTCACCAGGGCTACGAGCAGTACTTC. The V gene is TRBV18, the J gene TRBJ2-7, with a possible D match to TRBD1 (5 bases). The germline gives CDR1 KGHSH, CDR2 LQKENI. V lost 1 base to trimming and J lost 3 bases, with 13 bases between them. The CDR3 covers 15 residues.

This sequence joins TRBV18 and TRBJ2-5, with D possibly being TRBD2 (7 bases). The ends were cut back, 3 bases at V and 4 bases at J, with 12 bases in the middle. Germline lookup yields CDR1 KGHSH and CDR2 LQKENI. This CDR3 contains 14 residues. The CDR3 region is CASSPAGALETQYF. The CDR3 bases are TGTGCCAGCTCACCGGCGGGGGCTTTAGAGACCCAGTACTTC. The full variable domain, completed using reference TRBV18 and TRBJ2-5, is NAGVMQNPRHLVRRRGQEARLRCSPMKGHSHVYWYRQLPEEGLKFMVYLQKENIIDESGMPKERFSAEFPKEGPSILRIQQVVRGDSAAYFCASSPAGALETQYFGPGTRLLVL.

This clone showed up just once. The V call is TRBV19, the J call TRBJ2-7, with a tentative D call TRBD2 (6 bases). CDR1 is LNHDA, CDR2 SQIVND, per germline (reference sequence). The CDR3 has 14 amino acids. Trimming cost V 3 bases and J 0 bases, with 9 bases left between them. This CDR3 reads CASSIGDFSYEQYF. CDR3 DNA sequence: TGTGCCAGTAGTATTGGGGACTTCTCCTACGAGCAGTACTTC.

The chain employs TRBV28 and TRBJ1-5; the D is unclear. The V and J ends lost 6 bases and 12 bases respectively, with 15 bases between them. CDR1 is MDHEN, CDR2 SYDVKM, per germline. The CDR3 has 12 amino acids. In DNA form, the CDR3 reads TGTGCCAGCAGCCTGCGGATAGGGCTCCAGCATTTT. As protein: CASSLRIGLQHF.

V gene TRBV7-7 combines with J gene TRBJ2-3; 8 bases are a match to TRBD2. The V segment lost 5 bases and the J segment 4 bases; nucleotides outside the gene matches: 11. Germline V gene lookup returns CDR1 SSHAT and CDR2 FNYEAQ (reference sequence). The length of the CDR3 is 16 residues. CDR3 loop: CASSPGGGGASDTQYF. The CDR3 DNA is TGTGCCAGCAGCCCGGGAGGGGGAGGGGCCTCAGATACGCAGTATTTT.

This clone occurred a few times. The J gene is TRBJ1-3, the V gene TRBV7-2; 8 nucleotides align to TRBD1. The germline CDR1 and CDR2 sequences are SGHTA and FQGNSA. The CDR3 has 13 residues. Losses at the gene ends were 5 bases for V and 3 bases for J; bases not matched to a gene: 0. CDR3 nucleotide sequence: TGTGCCAGCAGCGACAGGGGTGGAAACACCATATATTTT. Translating gives CASSDRGGNTIYF.

V and J are TRBV27 and TRBJ2-5; D is perhaps TRBD1 or TRBD2 (5 bases each). The DNA end lines up better with TRBJ2-7; the J call may be wrong. Germline CDR1 reads MNHEY; CDR2 reads SMNVEV (reference sequence). The CDR3 contains 14 residues. CDR3 region: CASSFGGRRSEQYF. CDR3 nucleotide sequence: TGTGCCAGCAGTTTTGGGGGAAGAAGGAGCGAGCAGTACTTC.

The chain joins TRBV5-1 to TRBJ2-7, with D uncertain. The CDR3 extends over 14 amino acids. Between the trimmed V and J ends, which lost 2 bases and 1 base, there was a span of 10 bases. Germline lookup yields CDR1 SGHRS and CDR2 YFSETQ. CDR3 sequence (DNA): TGCGCCAGCAGCTTTCCGGACGCATCCTACGAGCAGTACTTC. The encoded protein is CASSFPDASYEQYF.

The chain links TRBV5-1 to TRBJ2-5, with a weak D call TRBD1 (6 bases). The J call may be incorrect, as the DNA end agrees better with TRBJ2-7. Germline lookup yields CDR1 SGHRS and CDR2 YFSETQ. The CDR3 spans 13 residues. Here the CDR3 DNA reads TGCGCCAGCAGCGCCGGACAGACCTACGAGCAGTACTTC. It specifies CASSAGQTYEQYF.

This clone was seen more than once but under ten times. The chain employs TRBV6-5 and TRBJ2-5; TRBD1 agrees at 9 bases. The end of the DNA aligns better with TRBJ2-7, so the J call may be wrong. This CDR3 has 13 amino acids. CDR1 is MNHEY, CDR2 SVGAGI, per germline. The CDR3 sequence is CASSGDRAHEQYF. For the CDR3, the DNA is TGTGCCAGCAGTGGGGACAGGGCCCACGAGCAGTACTTC.

The chain is built from TRBV13 and TRBJ2-3; no reliable D call. Germline V gene sequence: CDR1 PRHDT, CDR2 FYEKMQ (reference sequence). The V gene lost 1 base and the J gene lost 0 bases, with 2 bases spanning the gap. CDR3 size: 13 residues. The CDR3 loop is CASSLDSTDTQYF. CDR3 DNA: TGTGCCAGCAGCTTAGACAGCACAGATACGCAGTATTTT.

This clone counts as large. The rearrangement links TRBV6-4 to TRBJ2-2, with D tentatively TRBD1 (6 bases). The V end was cut by 4 bases, the J end by 0 bases, with 6 bases between. The CDR3 is 14 residues long. Per germline, CDR1 MRHNA and CDR2 SNTAGT. This CDR3 is CASSGDTNTGELFF. CDR3 DNA: TGTGCCAGCAGTGGGGACACGAACACCGGGGAGCTGTTTTTT.

This clone has just a few counts. The rearrangement links TRBV9 to TRBJ1-1; D is ambiguous. Germline loops: CDR1 SGDLS, CDR2 YYNGEE. V dropped 1 base and J dropped 1 base, with 5 bases sitting between them. This CDR3 region has 13 residues. The CDR3 sequence is CASSVTANTEAFF. CDR3 DNA sequence: TGTGCCAGCAGCGTAACAGCGAACACTGAAGCTTTCTTT.

V and J are TRBV6-5 and TRBJ1-1; TRBD1 matches 8 bases. V lost 8 bases to trimming and J lost 4 bases; unmatched junction nucleotides: 12. This CDR3 is 15 amino acids long. Per germline, CDR1 MNHEY and CDR2 SVGAGI. The CDR3 reads CASRSRRQGSTEAFF. CDR3 in DNA: TGTGCCAGCCGCTCTCGCCGACAGGGGTCCACTGAAGCTTTCTTT.

The chain has TRBV2 and TRBJ1-3, with 7 bases matching TRBD1. Unmatched junction bases numbered 1, after V lost 8 bases and J lost 0 bases. This CDR3 is 13 amino acids long. Germline CDR1 is SNHLY and CDR2 is FYNNEI. The CDR3 here is CASGDSSGNTIYF. The CDR3 coding sequence is TGTGCCAGCGGGGACAGCTCTGGAAACACCATATATTTT.

CDR3 amino acids: CASSPSSGYTEAFF. The CDR3 nucleotides read TGTGCCAGCTCACCAAGTAGCGGGTACACTGAAGCTTTCTTT. The gene calls are TRBV18 and TRBJ1-1; D not certain. Germline CDR1 reads KGHSH; CDR2 reads LQKENI. The CDR3 totals 14 residues. V was pared by 2 bases and J by 3 bases, with 10 bases between. Based on the CDR3 plus reference TRBV18 and TRBJ1-1, the full variable domain is NAGVMQNPRHLVRRRGQEARLRCSPMKGHSHVYWYRQLPEEGLKFMVYLQKENIIDESGMPKERFSAEFPKEGPSILRIQQVVRGDSAAYFCASSPSSGYTEAFFGQGTRLTVV.

A single count supports this clone. The chain is built from TRBV5-1 and TRBJ1-2; TRBD1 is a possible D gene (6 bases). V shed 2 bases and J shed 5 bases, with 13 bases lying between them. Germline lookup yields CDR1 SGHRS and CDR2 YFSETQ. The CDR3 consists of 14 residues. The CDR3 DNA reads as TGCGCCAGCAGCTTACAGGGAGGTCTGTATGGCTACACCTTC. Protein sequence: CASSLQGGLYGYTF. Filled out from reference TRBV5-1 and TRBJ1-2, the complete variable domain reads KAGVTQTPRYLIKTRGQQVTLSCSPISGHRSVSWYQQTPGQGLQFLFEYFSETQRNKGNFPGRFSGRQFSNSRSEMNVSTLELGDSALYLCASSLQGGLYGYTFGSGTRLTVV.

The genes are TRBV9 and TRBJ2-4, with D maybe TRBD1 (6 bases). CDR1 is SGDLS, CDR2 YYNGEE, per germline. Trimming took off 4 bases at V and 2 bases at J, with 13 bases between the two ends. The CDR3 is 15 residues long. In nucleotides, the CDR3 is TGTGCCAGCAGCTTCTCAACAGGGTCCAAAAACATTCAGTACTTC. It specifies CASSFSTGSKNIQYF.

The gene calls are TRBV30 and TRBJ2-3; 8 bases are shared with TRBD2. Germline lookup yields CDR1 GTSNPN and CDR2 SVGIG (reference sequence). J gave up 4 bases and V 0 bases, and 6 bases lay outside the gene matches. The CDR3 is made up of 15 amino acids. CDR3 nucleotide sequence: TGTGCCTGGAGTGTTACGGGAGGGGGTGCAGATACGCAGTATTTT. Translated, it gives CAWSVTGGGADTQYF.

This clone showed up just a few times. Relative to the germline gene, one junction end is altered; a read error may explain this. The chain joins TRBV19 to TRBJ1-5; D gene uncertain. This CDR3 is 10 amino acids long. CDR1 and CDR2 from the germline V gene are LNHDA and SQIVND (reference sequence). CDR3 DNA: TGTGCAAGTACAGATCAGCCCCATCATTTT. Protein product: CASTDQPHHF. Together with reference TRBV19 and TRBJ1-5, the CDR3 gives the full variable domain: DGGITQSPKYLFRKEGQNVTLSCEQNLNHDAMYWYRQDPGQGLRLIYYSQIVNDFQKGDIAEGYSVSREKKESFPLTVTSAQKNPTAFYLCASTDQPHHFGDGTRLSIL.